The source of this T cell receptor (beta chain) is a study of monozygotic twins with cystic fibrosis. Overall study: Library input was three micrograms of fragmented DNA, with approximately 16 PCR cycles. Study-wide results and limits: In 13 of 16 pairs, V gene usage was closest to the co-twin's. Clonality was generally low (median roughly 0.009), higher in the most severe patients.

This clone was observed a handful of times. Its antigen is not known. Only in-frame clones appear in the TCRdb table, and some are missing; sequencing was by immunoSEQ multiplex PCR. The table includes more than 30,000 clones, nearly 98% detected once. The CDR3 extends over 13 amino acids. From germline, CDR1 is KGHSH and CDR2 LQKENI. Deletions cut 4 bases from V and 2 bases from J, with 8 bases between. This rearrangement joins TRBV18 to TRBJ1-2; D possibly corresponds to TRBD1 (6 bases). This clonotype was sampled from a girl aged 2-15 years with cystic fibrosis. Sequenced sample: blood. The CDR3 reads CASSRQENYGYTF. The CDR3, as DNA: TGTGCCAGCTCACGACAGGAGAACTATGGCTACACCTTC.